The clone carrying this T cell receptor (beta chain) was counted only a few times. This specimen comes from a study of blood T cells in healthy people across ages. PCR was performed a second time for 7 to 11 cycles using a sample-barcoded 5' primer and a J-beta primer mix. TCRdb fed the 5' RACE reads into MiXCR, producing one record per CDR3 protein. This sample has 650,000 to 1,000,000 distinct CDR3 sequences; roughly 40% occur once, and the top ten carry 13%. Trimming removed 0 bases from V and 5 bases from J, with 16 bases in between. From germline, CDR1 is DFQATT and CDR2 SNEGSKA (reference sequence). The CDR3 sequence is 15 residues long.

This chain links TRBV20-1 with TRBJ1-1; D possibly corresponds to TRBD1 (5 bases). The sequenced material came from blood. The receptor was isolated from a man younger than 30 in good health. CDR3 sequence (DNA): TGCAGTGCTAGAGATAGGGGTTTACCGGGTACTGAAGCTTTCTTT. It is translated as CSARDRGLPGTEAFF.